Listed below are T cell receptor beta chains from one sample, sequenced in a study of cytomegalovirus exposure and HLA in healthy donors. The table came from immunoSEQ multiplex PCR; TCRdb's copy has only in-frame clones and leaves some out. The table has more than 150,000 clones, 80% to 85% seen once; the top ten hold more than 1.5%. The sample taken for sequencing was PBMCs. These TCRs come from a man aged 45-65 years in good health and CMV-seronegative. CDR3s leave out the opening cysteine and the closing phenylalanine or tryptophan.

TRBV7-6 | ASSFQGGGSEKLF
TRBV19 | ASLNPLVNTGELF
TRBV9 | ASSPDRGLSYEQY
TRBV7-2 | ASELTGGRRETQY
TRBV5-5 | ASSRGTVDYYEQY
TRBV7-2 | ASSTRTSGSNEQF
TRBV28 | ASSPPRGNTEAF
TRBV5-8 | ASSLGYWTSGIYEQF
TRBV18 | ASSPGQTNYGYT
TRBV7-9 | ASSYRTGGSEAF
TRBV18 | ASSPPYYGNNEQF
TRBV7-3 | ASSPGGLAGVETQY
TRBV11-3 | ASSLSAVNTGELF
TRBV7-2 | ASRPTGGFYGYT
TRBV18 | ASSPRGTYNEQF
TRBV30 | AWRIGYGQPQH
TRBV5-6 | ASSLEGTAYNEQF
TRBV7-3 | ASSLTYQETQY
TRBV7-3 | ASSLTGTGFGGNEQF
TRBV9 | ASSVDNRVTPYGYT
TRBV7-9 | ASSRPLAGEGTDTQY
TRBV13 | ASSSIRDSLAKNIQY
TRBV4-1 | ASSQTAGGRHNSPLH
TRBV30 | AWGQGGYEQY
TRBV9 | ASSAWGDYNEQF
TRBV6-5 | ASSYLTGSMNTEAF
TRBV27 | ASRLRGLAKNIQY
TRBV6-4 | ASSELGHRGRSSYNEQF
TRBV7-2 | ASSLSPGNTEAF
TRBV19 | ASSIDMQGKSSYNSPLH
TRBV19 | ASRQDSYGYT
TRBV18 | ASSPGQSNQPQH
TRBV4-3 | ASSQDAIATSGTYEQY
TRBV7-9 | ASSSQGGNTEAF
TRBV7-9 | SSSPGTGPHEQY
TRBV11-2 | ASSFFPSGGGNTQY
TRBV7-2 | ASSLSYTRLLGISNTIY
TRBV19 | ASRPVYNEKLF